This record looks at one T cell receptor (beta chain) sequence and its context. Profiling relied on immunoSEQ multiplex PCR, and the TCRdb table lists in-frame clones only, not all of them. The profile shows roughly 30,000 clones, roughly 90% of them singletons. The sample originates from a study of chemoradiotherapy in HPV16-positive cancers. The CDR3 has 22 amino acids. Germline-derived CDR1 and CDR2 are WNHNN and SYGVQD (reference sequence). With 7 bases clipped from V and 5 bases from J, the junction kept 31 bases outside the gene matches. The TCR originated in a human donor with HPV-associated anogenital cancer. The chain couples TRBV10-1 to TRBJ1-1, with 10 bases matching TRBD1. The sample in question was blood, obtained from a patient who underwent chemoradiotherapy. The DNA for the CDR3 is TGCGCCAGCATTACCGGGAGACAAAGCTGTAACATTGTGGGGACAGGGGAAACTGAAGCTTTCTTT. This gives the protein CASITGRQSCNIVGTGETEAFF.